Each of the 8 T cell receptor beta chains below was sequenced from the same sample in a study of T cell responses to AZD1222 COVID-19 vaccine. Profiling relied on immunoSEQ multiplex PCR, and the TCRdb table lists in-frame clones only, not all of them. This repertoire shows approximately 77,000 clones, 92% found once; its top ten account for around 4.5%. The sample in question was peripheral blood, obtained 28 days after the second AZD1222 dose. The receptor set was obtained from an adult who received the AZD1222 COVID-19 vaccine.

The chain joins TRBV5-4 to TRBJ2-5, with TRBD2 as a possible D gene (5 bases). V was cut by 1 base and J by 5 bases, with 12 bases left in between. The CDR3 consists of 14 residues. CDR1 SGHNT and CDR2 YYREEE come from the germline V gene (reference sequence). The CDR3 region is CASSLLSRGETQYF. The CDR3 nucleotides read TGTGCCAGCAGCTTGTTGAGTCGCGGGGAGACCCAGTACTTC.

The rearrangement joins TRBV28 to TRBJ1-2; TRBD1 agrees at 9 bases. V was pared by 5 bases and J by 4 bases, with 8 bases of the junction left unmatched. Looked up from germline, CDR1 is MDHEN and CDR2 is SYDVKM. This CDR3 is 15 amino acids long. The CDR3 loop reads CASSLNRGRVYGYTF. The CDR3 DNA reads TGTGCCAGCAGTCTTAACAGGGGGCGCGTCTATGGCTACACCTTC.

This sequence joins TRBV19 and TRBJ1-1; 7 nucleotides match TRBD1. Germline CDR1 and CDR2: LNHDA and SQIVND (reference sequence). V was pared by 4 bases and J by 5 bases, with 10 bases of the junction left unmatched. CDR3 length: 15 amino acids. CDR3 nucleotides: TGTGCCAGTAGTACCCGCTCAGGGGGTGGTACTGAAGCTTTCTTT. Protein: CASSTRSGGGTEAFF.

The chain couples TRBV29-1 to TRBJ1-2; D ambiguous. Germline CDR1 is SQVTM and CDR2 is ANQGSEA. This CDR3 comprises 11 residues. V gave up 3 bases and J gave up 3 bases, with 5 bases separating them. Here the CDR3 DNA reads TGCAGCGTTGAGGCCTACTATGGCTACACCTTC. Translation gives CSVEAYYGYTF.

CDR3 bases: TGTGCCAGCAACACAGCCGGGACACCCCTCTATGGCTACACCTTC. Amino acids: CASNTAGTPLYGYTF. This chain joins TRBV9 and TRBJ1-2, with D possibly matching TRBD1 (6 bases). Germline assignment: CDR1 SGDLS and CDR2 YYNGEE. Between the trimmed V and J ends, which lost 6 bases and 4 bases, there was a span of 19 bases. This CDR3 contains 15 residues.

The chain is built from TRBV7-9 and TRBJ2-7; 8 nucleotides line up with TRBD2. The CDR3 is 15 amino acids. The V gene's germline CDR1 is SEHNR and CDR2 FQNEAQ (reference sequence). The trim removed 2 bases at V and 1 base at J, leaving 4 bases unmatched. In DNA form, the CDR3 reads TGTGCCAGCAGCTTATCGGGGACTAGGTCCTACGAGCAGTACTTC. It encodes CASSLSGTRSYEQYF.

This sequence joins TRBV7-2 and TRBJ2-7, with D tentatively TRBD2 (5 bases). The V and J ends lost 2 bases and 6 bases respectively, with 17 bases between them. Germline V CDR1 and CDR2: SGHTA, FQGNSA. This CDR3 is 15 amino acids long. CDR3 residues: CASSLLEEFPFEQYF. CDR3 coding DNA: TGTGCCAGCAGCTTATTGGAGGAGTTTCCCTTCGAGCAGTACTTC.

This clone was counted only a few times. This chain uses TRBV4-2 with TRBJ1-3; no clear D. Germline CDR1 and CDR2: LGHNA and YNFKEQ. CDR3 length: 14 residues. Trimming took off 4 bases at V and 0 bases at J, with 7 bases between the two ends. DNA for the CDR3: TGTGCCAGCAGCCGGCCGCCCTCTGGAAACACCATATATTTT. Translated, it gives CASSRPPSGNTIYF.